This T cell receptor (beta chain) was retrieved from a study of human T cells and chemical hapten exposure. Overall study results and limits: Significantly more large CDR3 similarity clusters were formed by expanded TCRs than by controls.

V shed 5 bases and J 1 base; nucleotides not matched to a gene: 5. Germline V gene sequence: CDR1 SEHNR, CDR2 FQNEAQ (reference sequence). The CDR3 has 16 residues. This clonotype was counted at least ten times. No antigen is known for it. The time point is: patch test 3, about 24 weeks after DPC sensitization. The treatment was: therapeutic diphenylcyclopropenone sensitization with weekly scalp DPC. As the library was built, unique molecular identifiers were attached to individual cDNA molecules. TCRdb used MiXCR to reprocess the RACE reads, holding one entry per CDR3 protein. The sample holds about 89,000 distinct CDR3 sequences, roughly 13% seen once.

The TCR originated in a woman in her forties or fifties with alopecia areata. Some clones in this sample may be carry-over from other donors' samples. The genes are TRBV7-9 and TRBJ2-3; 11 bases agree with TRBD2. Specimen: whole blood, collected in connection with sensitization to the hapten diphenylcyclopropenone (DPC). This CDR3 reads CASSPTSGRGTDTQYF. CDR3 coding DNA: TGTGCCAGCAGCCCTACTAGCGGGAGAGGCACAGATACGCAGTATTTT.